These 16 T cell receptor beta chains came from one sample sequenced in a study of response to subunit inactivated influenza vaccine. TCRdb re-called the RT-PCR reads through MiXCR, storing one row per CDR3 protein. Among over 800,000 distinct CDR3 sequences listed, 21% were seen once. Here the sequenced sample was PBMCs from blood, taken less than 6 days after vaccination. These receptors all come from a man between 45 and 60 years old who received an inactivated influenza vaccine.

This clonotype has ten or more counts. The chain links TRBV12-3 or TRBV12-4 to TRBJ2-3, with 9 bases identical to TRBD1. Trimming removed 6 bases from V and 1 base from J; junction bases left unmatched: 8. The CDR3 totals 16 residues. The DNA for the CDR3 is TGTGCCAGCAGAGCACCCCGGGACAGGGGCACAGATACGCAGTATTTT. It encodes CASRAPRDRGTDTQYF.

The rearrangement joins TRBV6-1 to TRBJ2-3; TRBD1 matches 10 bases. Per the germline V gene, CDR1 is MNHNS and CDR2 is SASEGT. The CDR3 has 16 residues. After removal of 7 bases from V and 2 bases from J, the junction contained 9 bases not matched to a gene. For the CDR3, the DNA is TGTGCCAGCAACGTTAGAGGGACAGGGGTCACAGATACGCAGTATTTT. This encodes CASNVRGTGVTDTQYF.

V usage is TRBV18 and J usage is TRBJ2-1; 11 positions match TRBD2. The germline gives CDR1 KGHSH, CDR2 LQKENI. This CDR3 comprises 15 residues. V gave up 3 bases and J gave up 9 bases; unmatched junction bases: 7. CDR3: CASSPLLAGEFEQFF. The CDR3 region has the DNA TGTGCCAGCTCACCTTTACTAGCGGGAGAGTTTGAGCAGTTCTTC.

The chain is built from TRBV24-1 and TRBJ2-3; 8 bases align to TRBD1. The germline gives CDR1 KGHDR, CDR2 SFDVKD. This CDR3 region has 17 residues. Trimming at V came to 0 bases and at J to 2 bases, leaving 6 bases not matched to a gene. The CDR3 region is CATSDLGAGGYTDTQYF. The CDR3 bases are TGTGCCACCAGTGATTTGGGTGCAGGGGGCTACACAGATACGCAGTATTTT.

This clonotype has only a few counts. This rearrangement joins TRBV20-1 to TRBJ2-2; possible D gene TRBD2, 6 bases. CDR1 DFQATT and CDR2 SNEGSKA come from the germline V gene (reference sequence). This CDR3 comprises 14 residues. Trimming cost V 5 bases and J 1 base, with 11 bases left between them. CDR3 in amino acids: CSAARDWNTGELFF. The CDR3 region has the DNA TGCAGTGCTGCCCGGGACTGGAACACCGGGGAGCTGTTTTTT.

This rearrangement joins TRBV20-1 to TRBJ2-7; maybe TRBD2 (5 bases). Between the trimmed V and J ends, which lost 3 bases and 4 bases, there was a span of 28 bases. CDR1 and CDR2 (germline): DFQATT, SNEGSKA (reference sequence). The CDR3 runs 18 residues. The CDR3 DNA sequence: TGCAGTGCTAGCGGGGTCGGACGGTCTACCTTAGTACGATACGAGCAGTACTTC. Amino acids: CSASGVGRSTLVRYEQYF.

This clonotype was detected ten times or more. V gene TRBV4-1 combines with J gene TRBJ1-1, with a possible D match to TRBD1 (6 bases). CDR1 and CDR2 from the germline V gene are MGHRA and YSYEKL. Deletions cut 2 bases from V and 0 bases from J, with 7 bases between. This CDR3 is 14 amino acids long. CDR3 protein: CASSQNRVNTEAFF. Written as DNA, the CDR3 is TGCGCCAGCAGCCAAAACAGGGTGAACACTGAAGCTTTCTTT.

This clonotype turned up a few times. This chain connects TRBV20-1 to TRBJ2-3, with 7 bases fitting TRBD2. V was clipped by 0 bases and J by 2 bases; unmatched bases: 17. The CDR3 totals 19 residues. Germline V CDR1 and CDR2: DFQATT, SNEGSKA (reference sequence). CDR3 residues: CSARDPMGSSGPATDTQYF. In DNA, the CDR3 is TGCAGTGCTAGAGATCCGATGGGAAGTAGCGGGCCTGCCACAGATACGCAGTATTTT.

The chain carries TRBV3-1 and TRBJ1-3; D remains unclear. The V gene lost 4 bases and the J gene lost 0 bases, with 10 bases spanning the gap. CDR1 and CDR2 (germline): LGHDT, YNNKEL (reference sequence). This CDR3 has 15 amino acids. The CDR3 DNA sequence: TGTGCCAGCAGCCCCGGACGGTACTCTGGAAACACCATATATTTT. Translated: CASSPGRYSGNTIYF.

This clonotype turned up a few times. This sequence joins TRBV2 and TRBJ2-3; 8 positions agree with TRBD2. V shed 6 bases, J shed 4 bases, and the junction held 6 bases outside the gene matches. CDR3 length equals 14 residues. Germline V gene data show CDR1 as SNHLY and CDR2 as FYNNEI. The CDR3 here is CASRMREAPDTQYF. Here the CDR3 DNA reads TGTGCCAGCAGGATGCGGGAGGCCCCAGATACGCAGTATTTT.

The chain has TRBV28 and TRBJ2-2; D uncertain. The germline CDR1 and CDR2 sequences are MDHEN and SYDVKM. CDR3 length: 13 amino acids. Trimming left V 2 bases short and J 3 bases short, with 4 bases between. The CDR3 loop reads CASSLHHTGELFF. As DNA, the CDR3 is TGTGCCAGCAGTTTACACCACACCGGGGAGCTGTTTTTT.

In this sample, this clonotype turned up many times. The chain recombines TRBV28 with TRBJ1-2, with D hard to call. The V gene's germline CDR1 is MDHEN and CDR2 SYDVKM. The length of the CDR3 is 12 residues. V was trimmed by 7 bases and J by 9 bases, leaving 15 bases between them. The CDR3 loop is CASTSGSLRYTF. CDR3 DNA sequence: TGTGCCAGCACCTCTGGGTCTCTACGCTACACCTTC.

This clonotype was observed a handful of times. The gene calls are TRBV7-9 and TRBJ2-1; tentative D call: TRBD2 (6 bases). The CDR3 spans 17 residues. Germline CDR1 and CDR2: SEHNR and FQNEAQ (reference sequence). Trimming took 5 bases from V and 8 from J, leaving 25 bases between them. DNA of the CDR3: TGTGCCAGCAGCGACCCCGTTGCAGGAGGGCCCTCGTATGAGCAGTTCTTC. This encodes CASSDPVAGGPSYEQFF. Complete variable domain (other parts from reference TRBV7-9 and TRBJ2-1): DTGVSQNPRHKITKRGQNVTFRCDPISEHNRLYWYRQTLGQGPEFLTYFQNEAQLEKSRLLSDRFSAERPKGSFSTLEIQRTEQGDSAMYLCASSDPVAGGPSYEQFFGPGTRLTVL.

DNA of the CDR3: TGCGCCAGCAGCTTGGATCCATCCGGAGGGGGTACGCAGTATTTT. It encodes CASSLDPSGGGTQYF. The chain carries TRBV5-1 and TRBJ2-3; D is perhaps TRBD1 or TRBD2 (6 bases each). The germline gives CDR1 SGHRS, CDR2 YFSETQ. The CDR3 spans 15 residues. Deletions cut 0 bases from V and 8 bases from J, with 16 bases between.

The chain is built from TRBV10-3 and TRBJ1-2, with D possibly TRBD1 on 5 matching bases. Germline V gene data show CDR1 as ENHRY and CDR2 as SYGVKD. CDR3 length: 14 amino acids. V was clipped by 8 bases and J by 1 base, with 14 bases between them. The CDR3 DNA follows: TGTGCCATCCGCCGGGACTCTATTAACTATGGCTACACCTTC. The encoded protein is CAIRRDSINYGYTF.

The V call is TRBV15, the J call TRBJ1-6, with TRBD1 identical over 7 bases. CDR1 is LNHNV, CDR2 YYDKDF, per germline (reference sequence). Trimming took 3 bases from V and 5 from J; bases not matched to a gene: 7. This CDR3 region has 16 residues. DNA of the CDR3: TGTGCCACCAGCAGGAGACAGGGCGTGGATAATTCACCCCTCCACTTT. Amino acid sequence: CATSRRQGVDNSPLHF.